This T cell receptor beta chain was recorded in a study of shared clonotypes between healthy human individuals. Study background: Used for every donor were three CD4 naive, three CD4 memory, two CD8 naive and one CD8 memory plate.

The germline V and J ends were trimmed by 10 bases and 5 bases, with 11 bases remaining between them. CDR3 length equals 12 residues. Germline V gene lookup returns CDR1 MDHEN and CDR2 SYDVKM. As to this clone: The antigen is unknown.

Researchers partitioned CD4+ cells into CD45RA+ naive and CD45RA-negative memory subsets. Study findings and constraints: Though the depth was large, rarefaction showed that sorted-subset sequencing was incomplete.

Several immunoSEQ 96-well plates shared each subset's DNA, each plate a replicate. TCRdb keeps only in-frame clones here, not all; method: immunoSEQ multiplex PCR. The sample lists some 1,600,000 clones, 95% to 99% occurring once. The clonotype was recovered from a man aged 25 to 40 in good health. The source material was naive CD4+ T cells sorted from blood. Subset given: CD45RA+ positively selected. V is TRBV28 and J is TRBJ2-2, with D perhaps matching TRBD1 (5 bases). The CDR3 DNA sequence: TGTGCCACGAAGCAGGGTACCGGGGAGCTGTTTTTT. This encodes CATKQGTGELFF.